A single sample is the source of the 5 T cell receptor beta chains below, sequenced in a study of beta chain features in type 1 diabetes. The authors reverse transcribed all of the isolated RNA, so sequencing captured expressed TCRB transcripts. Repertoires were generated with immunoSEQ multiplex PCR, while TCRdb's copy carries only in-frame clones and drops some. The repertoire includes about 42,000 clones, roughly 45% of them detected once, and 0.2% to 0.3% sits in the top ten. The sequenced sample consisted of stem cell memory CD4+ T cells from blood. The receptors were gathered from a woman aged 25 to 45 in good health.

The gene calls are TRBV5-4 and TRBJ2-7; 8 bases align to TRBD2. Germline-derived CDR1 and CDR2 are SGHNT and YYREEE (reference sequence). V was clipped by 3 bases and J by 5 bases; unmatched bases: 16. The CDR3 is made up of 17 amino acids. The CDR3 reads CASSSPSKRGGRNEQYF. The CDR3 DNA sequence: TGTGCCAGCAGCTCCCCCTCCAAACGGGGCGGGAGGAACGAGCAGTACTTC.

This clone was observed a few times. The V call is TRBV30, the J call TRBJ2-5; possible D gene TRBD2, 5 bases. Germline V lookup: CDR1 GTSNPN, CDR2 SVGIG (reference sequence). The V gene lost 5 bases and the J gene lost 1 base, with 11 bases spanning the gap. The CDR3 contains 13 residues. This CDR3 reads CAWAPGFQETQYF. The CDR3 nucleotides are TGTGCCTGGGCCCCGGGATTCCAAGAGACCCAGTACTTC. The full variable domain, rest sourced from reference TRBV30 and TRBJ2-5, is SQTIHQWPATLVQPVGSPLSLECTVEGTSNPNLYWYRQAAGRGLQLLFYSVGIGQISSEVPQNLSASRPQDRQFILSSKKLLLSDSGFYLCAWAPGFQETQYFGPGTRLLVL.

V usage is TRBV7-2 and J usage is TRBJ2-7; weak D call: TRBD1 (6 bases). This CDR3 has 15 residues. Germline V gene sequence: CDR1 SGHTA, CDR2 FQGNSA. The V end was cut by 1 base, the J end by 4 bases, with 14 bases between. The DNA for the CDR3 is TGTGCCAGCAGCTTAGGTTGGCAGGGGAAGTACGAGCAGTACTTC. Translation gives CASSLGWQGKYEQYF.

Only one count was recorded for this clone. The chain combines TRBV7-9 with TRBJ1-6; D not certain. V was pared by 0 bases and J by 5 bases, with 2 bases between. The CDR3 has 13 amino acids. The germline CDR1 and CDR2 sequences are SEHNR and FQNEAQ (reference sequence). In DNA, the CDR3 is TGTGCCAGCAGCTTAGCCGATAATTCACCCCTCCACTTT. Translated, it gives CASSLADNSPLHF.

This clone has more than one count but fewer than ten. The chain combines TRBV18 with TRBJ2-1; 14 positions match TRBD2. CDR1 KGHSH and CDR2 LQKENI come from the germline V gene. V lost 6 bases and J lost 4; bases outside the gene matches: 5. The CDR3 spans 16 residues. The CDR3 coding sequence is TGTGCCAGCTCTTCGGGACTAGCGGGGGTATACAATGAGCAGTTCTTC. As protein: CASSSGLAGVYNEQFF.